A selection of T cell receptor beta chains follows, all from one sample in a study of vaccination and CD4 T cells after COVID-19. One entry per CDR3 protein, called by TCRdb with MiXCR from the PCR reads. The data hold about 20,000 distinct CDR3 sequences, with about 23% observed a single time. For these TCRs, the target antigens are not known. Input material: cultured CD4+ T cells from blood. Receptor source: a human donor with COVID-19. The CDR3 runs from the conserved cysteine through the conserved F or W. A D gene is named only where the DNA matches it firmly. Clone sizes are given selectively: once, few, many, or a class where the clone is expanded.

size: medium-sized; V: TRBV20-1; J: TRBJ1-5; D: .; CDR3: CSARDRAGKQPQHF; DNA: TGCAGTGCTAGAGATAGGGCAGGGAAACAGCCCCAGCATTTT
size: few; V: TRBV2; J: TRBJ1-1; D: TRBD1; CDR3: CASSESGGSTEAFF; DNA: TGTGCCAGCAGTGAATCAGGGGGGTCCACTGAAGCTTTCTTT
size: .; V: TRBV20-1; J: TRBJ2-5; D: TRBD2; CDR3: CSAPFSGRVSETQYF; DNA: TGCAGTGCTCCTTTCTCGGGGAGGGTTTCGGAGACCCAGTACTTC
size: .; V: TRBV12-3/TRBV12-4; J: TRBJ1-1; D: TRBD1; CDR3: CASSLGSRGRGTEAFF; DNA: TGTGCCAGCAGTTTAGGTTCCAGGGGGCGGGGAACTGAAGCTTTCTTT
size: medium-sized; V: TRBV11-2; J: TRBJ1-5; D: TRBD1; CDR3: CASSFDRAGQPQHF; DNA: TGTGCCAGCAGCTTCGACAGGGCTGGTCAGCCCCAGCATTTT
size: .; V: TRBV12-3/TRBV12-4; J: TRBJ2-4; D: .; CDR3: CASSYHLQGPKTFSTSAPIQYF; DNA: .
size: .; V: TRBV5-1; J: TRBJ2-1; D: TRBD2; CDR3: CASSSGPGEGEQFF; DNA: TGCGCCAGCAGCTCAGGACCTGGGGAGGGTGAGCAGTTCTTC
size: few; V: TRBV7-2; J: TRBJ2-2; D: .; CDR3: CASSRAGVGRGTGELFF; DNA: TGTGCCAGCAGCAGGGCCGGGGTAGGGAGAGGGACCGGGGAGCTGTTTTTT
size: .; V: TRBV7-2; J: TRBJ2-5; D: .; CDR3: CASSLGLGKTQYF; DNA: TGTGCCAGCAGCTTAGGGCTAGGGAAGACCCAGTACTTC
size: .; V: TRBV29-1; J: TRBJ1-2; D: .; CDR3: CSVSGLRDGYTF; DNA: TGCAGCGTTTCAGGGCTTCGGGATGGCTACACCTTC
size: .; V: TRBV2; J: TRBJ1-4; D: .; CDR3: CASRDRPNEKLFF; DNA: TGTGCCAGCAGGGACCGTCCGAATGAAAAACTGTTTTTT
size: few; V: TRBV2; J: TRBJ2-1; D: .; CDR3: CASSRDMSDEQFF; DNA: TGTGCCAGCAGTAGGGATATGTCCGATGAGCAGTTCTTC
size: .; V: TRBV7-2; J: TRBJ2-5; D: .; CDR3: CASSDKGLLRGTQYF; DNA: TGTGCCAGCAGCGACAAGGGGCTCCTAAGAGGGACCCAGTACTTC
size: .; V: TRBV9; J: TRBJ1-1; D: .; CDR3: CASSSQPGGSEAFF; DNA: TGTGCCAGCAGCTCACAGCCGGGGGGGTCTGAAGCTTTCTTT
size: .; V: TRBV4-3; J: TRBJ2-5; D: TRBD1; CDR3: CASSPRQGEETQYF; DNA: TGCGCCAGCAGCCCCCGACAGGGAGAAGAGACCCAGTACTTC
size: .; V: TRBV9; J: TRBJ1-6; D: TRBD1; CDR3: CASSVVGTGNSPLHF; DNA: TGTGCCAGCAGCGTAGTAGGGACAGGAAATTCACCCCTCCACTTT
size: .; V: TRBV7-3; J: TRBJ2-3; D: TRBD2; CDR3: CASSLGLAGADTQYF; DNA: TGTGCCAGCAGCTTAGGCCTAGCGGGGGCGGATACGCAGTATTTT
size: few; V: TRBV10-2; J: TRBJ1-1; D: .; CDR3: CASSPTVTEAFF; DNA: TGCGCCAGCAGTCCGACCGTCACTGAAGCTTTCTTT
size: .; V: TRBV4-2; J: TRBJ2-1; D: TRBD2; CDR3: CASSQAWGSGGSSSYNEQFF; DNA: TGTGCCAGCAGCCAGGCTTGGGGTAGCGGGGGATCTAGCTCCTACAATGAGCAGTTCTTC
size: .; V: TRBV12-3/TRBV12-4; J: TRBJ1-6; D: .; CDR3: CASRRRQINSYNSPLHF; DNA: TGTGCCAGCAGGCGCAGACAGATCAACTCCTATAATTCACCCCTCCACTTT
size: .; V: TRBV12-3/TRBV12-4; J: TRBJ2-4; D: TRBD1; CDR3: CASIRGRYDKNIQYF; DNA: TGTGCCAGCATCAGGGGGCGGTATGACAAAAACATTCAGTACTTC
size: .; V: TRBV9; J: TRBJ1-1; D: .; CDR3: CASRKEMNTEAFF; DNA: TGTGCCAGCAGGAAGGAGATGAACACTGAAGCTTTCTTT
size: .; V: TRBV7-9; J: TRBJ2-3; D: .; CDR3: CASSLSDTQYF; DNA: TGTGCCAGCAGCTTATCGGATACGCAGTATTTT
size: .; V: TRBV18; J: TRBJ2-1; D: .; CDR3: CASSPDTSSYNEQFF; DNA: TGTGCCAGCTCACCAGACACTAGCTCCTACAATGAGCAGTTCTTC
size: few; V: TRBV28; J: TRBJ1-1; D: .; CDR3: CASVSRVGGTEAFF; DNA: TGTGCCAGCGTTTCCCGGGTCGGGGGGACTGAAGCTTTCTTT
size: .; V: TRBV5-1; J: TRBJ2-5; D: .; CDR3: CASSEPSGRKETQYF; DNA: TGCGCCAGCAGCGAACCGTCGGGACGGAAAGAGACCCAGTACTTC
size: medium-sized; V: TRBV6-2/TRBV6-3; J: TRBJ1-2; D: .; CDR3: CASRDLGYTF; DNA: TGTGCCAGCAGAGATTTGGGCTACACCTTC
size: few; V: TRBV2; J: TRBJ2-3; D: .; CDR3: CASWDPSTDTQYF; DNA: TGTGCCAGCTGGGACCCCAGCACAGATACGCAGTATTTT
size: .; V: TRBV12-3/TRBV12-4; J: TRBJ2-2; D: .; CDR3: CASNLFWTANTGELFF; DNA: TGTGCCAGCAATCTGTTTTGGACTGCGAACACCGGGGAGCTGTTTTTT
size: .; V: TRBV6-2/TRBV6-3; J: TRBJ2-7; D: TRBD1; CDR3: CASSYSSSGTALGEQYF; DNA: TGTGCCAGCAGTTACTCTTCTTCCGGGACAGCCTTAGGGGAGCAGTACTTC
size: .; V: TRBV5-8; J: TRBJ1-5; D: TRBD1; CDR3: CASSLGDRGRRQPQHF; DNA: TGTGCCAGCAGCTTGGGGGACAGGGGCCGGAGGCAGCCCCAGCATTTT
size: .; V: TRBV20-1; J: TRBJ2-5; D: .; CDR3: CSARVGTGQETQYF; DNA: TGCAGTGCTAGAGTGGGAACAGGACAAGAGACCCAGTACTTC
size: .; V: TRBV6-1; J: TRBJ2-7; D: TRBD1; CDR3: CASRGGRDRSYEQYF; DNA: TGTGCCAGCAGGGGGGGCCGGGACAGGTCCTACGAGCAGTACTTC
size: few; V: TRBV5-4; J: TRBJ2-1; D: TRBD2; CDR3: CASSLFSGASYNEQFF; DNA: TGTGCCAGCAGCTTGTTTAGCGGGGCCTCCTACAATGAGCAGTTCTTC
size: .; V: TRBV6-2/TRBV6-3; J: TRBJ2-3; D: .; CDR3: CASSYAVDTQYF; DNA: TGTGCCAGCAGTTACGCGGTGGATACGCAGTATTTT
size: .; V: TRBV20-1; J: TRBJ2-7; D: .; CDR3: CSARGGSGIYEQYF; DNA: TGCAGTGCTAGAGGAGGTAGCGGTATCTACGAGCAGTACTTC
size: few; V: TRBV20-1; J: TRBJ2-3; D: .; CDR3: CSATTGEHTDTQYF; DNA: TGCAGTGCAACTACGGGGGAACACACAGATACGCAGTATTTT
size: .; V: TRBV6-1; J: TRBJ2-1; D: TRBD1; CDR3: CASSERDRNARRFF; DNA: TGTGCCAGCAGTGAACGGGACAGAAACGCCAGACGGTTCTTC
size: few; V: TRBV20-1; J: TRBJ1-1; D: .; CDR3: CSARGGSGRSNTEAFF; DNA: TGCAGTGCTAGAGGAGGATCGGGCAGGAGCAACACTGAAGCTTTCTTT
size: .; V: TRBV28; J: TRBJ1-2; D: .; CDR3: CASSASGRDYGYTF; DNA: TGTGCCAGCAGCGCCAGCGGGCGCGACTATGGCTACACCTTC
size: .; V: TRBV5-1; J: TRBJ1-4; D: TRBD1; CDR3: CASSLGPGQGGEKLFF; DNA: TGCGCCAGCAGCTTGGGGCCGGGACAGGGAGGTGAAAAACTGTTTTTT
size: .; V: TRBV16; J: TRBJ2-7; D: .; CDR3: CASSQSGEDQYF; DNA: TGTGCCAGCAGCCAATCGGGGGAAGATCAGTACTTC
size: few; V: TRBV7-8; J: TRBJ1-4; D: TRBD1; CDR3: CASSLGRGSESEKLFF; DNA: TGTGCCAGCAGCTTAGGCAGGGGGTCTGAAAGTGAAAAACTGTTTTTT
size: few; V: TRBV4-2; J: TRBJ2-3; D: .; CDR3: CASSQEALQYF; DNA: TGTGCCAGCAGCCAAGAAGCCCTCCAGTATTTT
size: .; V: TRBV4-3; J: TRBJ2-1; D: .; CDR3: CASSQEGGAQPNEQFF; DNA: TGCGCCAGCAGCCAAGAAGGCGGAGCGCAGCCCAATGAGCAGTTCTTC
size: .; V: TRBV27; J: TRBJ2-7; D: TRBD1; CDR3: CASAQGIFYEQYF; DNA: TGTGCCAGTGCACAGGGGATATTTTACGAGCAGTACTTC
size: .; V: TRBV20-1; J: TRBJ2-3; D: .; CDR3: CSGFWGTDTQYF; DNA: TGCAGTGGCTTCTGGGGCACAGATACGCAGTATTTT
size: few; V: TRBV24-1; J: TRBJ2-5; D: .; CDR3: CATSSPQEATQYF; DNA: TGTGCCACCTCTTCGCCCCAGGAGGCGACCCAGTACTTC
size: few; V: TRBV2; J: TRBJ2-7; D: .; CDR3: CASSESAPTEQYF; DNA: TGTGCCAGCAGTGAATCAGCACCTACCGAGCAGTACTTC
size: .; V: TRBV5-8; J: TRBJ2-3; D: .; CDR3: CASSLQGGDTQYF; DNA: TGTGCCAGCAGCCTGCAGGGAGGAGATACGCAGTATTTT
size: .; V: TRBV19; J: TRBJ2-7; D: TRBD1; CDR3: CASSIGGTGSYEQYF; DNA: TGTGCCAGTAGTATAGGTGGGACAGGGAGCTACGAGCAGTACTTC